The rows below give T cell receptor beta chains drawn from one sample of a study of blood T cell repertoires in COVID-19. TCRdb keeps only in-frame clones here, not all; method: immunoSEQ multiplex PCR. The table lists fewer than 300,000 clones, 75% to 90% of them singletons. Sequenced: peripheral blood. Receptors originate from a woman in her 50s with COVID-19, enrolled during active disease. CDR3s include the opening cysteine and the closing phenylalanine or tryptophan. D genes are given only for firm matches. Clone size is given for some rows only: seen once, a few or many times, or a class if the clone is expanded.

D	V	J	size	CDR3	DNA
TRBD1	TRBV5-1	TRBJ1-4	.	CASSWGTDRGKLFF	TGCGCCAGCAGCTGGGGGACAGATCGGGGAAAACTGTTTTTT
.	TRBV4-3	TRBJ2-7	once	CASSQDGVRGFYEQYF	TGCGCCAGCAGCCAAGATGGGGTCAGGGGTTTCTACGAGCAGTACTTC
.	TRBV6-5	TRBJ2-5	.	CASSYQGIAQETQYF	TGTGCCAGCAGTTACCAGGGAATAGCCCAAGAGACCCAGTACTTC
.	TRBV27	TRBJ2-2	once	CASSVGGGRRITGELFF	TGTGCCAGCAGTGTCGGCGGGGGCCGGCGGATCACCGGGGAGCTGTTTTTT
TRBD1	TRBV5-5	TRBJ2-5	.	CASSLISTGEVGETQYF	TGTGCCAGCAGCTTGATTTCGACAGGGGAAGTAGGAGAGACCCAGTACTTC
TRBD1	TRBV5-4	TRBJ2-2	.	CASSFGQGVGTGELFF	TGTGCCAGCAGCTTCGGACAGGGAGTGGGCACCGGGGAGCTGTTTTTT
TRBD1	TRBV18	TRBJ1-6	once	CASSKGQGANSPLHF	TGTGCCAGCTCAAAAGGACAGGGGGCGAATTCACCCCTCCACTTT
TRBD2	TRBV27	TRBJ2-1	.	CASRVLAVSSYNEQFF	TGTGCCAGCAGAGTACTAGCGGTAAGCTCCTACAATGAGCAGTTCTTC
TRBD1	TRBV5-4	TRBJ1-3	.	CASSRDRVNSGNTIYF	TGTGCCAGCAGCCGGGACAGGGTCAACTCTGGAAACACCATATATTTT
.	TRBV19	TRBJ1-2	.	CASNNNGVGYTF	TGTGCCAGTAATAATAACGGTGTCGGCTACACCTTC
.	TRBV7-9	TRBJ1-5	.	CASSLGGDNQPQHF	TGTGCCAGCAGCTTAGGGGGGGACAATCAGCCCCAGCATTTT
.	TRBV19	TRBJ1-1	.	CASSIDRGRNTEAFF	TGTGCCAGTAGTATAGATCGGGGGAGAAACACTGAAGCTTTCTTT
.	TRBV11-2	TRBJ2-1	.	CASREGVGPGSYNEQFF	TGTGCCAGCAGGGAAGGGGTTGGCCCGGGCTCCTACAATGAGCAGTTCTTC
TRBD1	TRBV30	TRBJ2-7	.	CAWSVQSGQNYEQYF	TGTGCCTGGAGTGTACAGTCGGGACAGAACTACGAGCAGTACTTC
TRBD2	TRBV19	TRBJ2-1	.	CASSIGLAGDRLNEQFF	TGTGCCAGTAGTATAGGGTTAGCGGGAGATAGGTTGAATGAGCAGTTCTTC
.	TRBV6-1	TRBJ1-1	.	CASTRTAGSTEAFF	TGTGCCAGCACTCGGACAGCAGGGAGCACTGAAGCTTTCTTT
.	TRBV4-1	TRBJ2-1	.	CASSQERDNEQFF	TGCGCCAGCAGCCAAGAGCGGGACAATGAGCAGTTCTTC